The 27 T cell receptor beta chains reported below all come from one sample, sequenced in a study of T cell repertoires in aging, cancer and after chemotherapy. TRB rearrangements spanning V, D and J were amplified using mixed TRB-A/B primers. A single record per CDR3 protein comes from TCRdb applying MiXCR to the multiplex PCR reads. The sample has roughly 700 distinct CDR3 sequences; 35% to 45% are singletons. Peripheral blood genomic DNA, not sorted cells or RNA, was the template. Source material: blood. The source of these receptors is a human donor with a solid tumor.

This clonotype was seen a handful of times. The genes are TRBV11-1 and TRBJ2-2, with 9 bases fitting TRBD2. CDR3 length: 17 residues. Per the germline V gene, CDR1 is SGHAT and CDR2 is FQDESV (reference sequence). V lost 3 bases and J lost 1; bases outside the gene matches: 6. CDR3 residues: CASSFASGAMNTGELFF. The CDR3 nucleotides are TGTGCCAGCAGCTTCGCTAGCGGGGCCATGAACACCGGGGAGCTGTTTTTT.

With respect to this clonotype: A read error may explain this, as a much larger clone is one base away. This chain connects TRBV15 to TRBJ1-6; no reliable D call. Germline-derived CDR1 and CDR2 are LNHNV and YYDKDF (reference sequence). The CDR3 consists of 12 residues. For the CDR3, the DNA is TGTGCCACCAGCCGCCAGAATTTACCCCTCCACTTT. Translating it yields CATSRQNLPLHF.

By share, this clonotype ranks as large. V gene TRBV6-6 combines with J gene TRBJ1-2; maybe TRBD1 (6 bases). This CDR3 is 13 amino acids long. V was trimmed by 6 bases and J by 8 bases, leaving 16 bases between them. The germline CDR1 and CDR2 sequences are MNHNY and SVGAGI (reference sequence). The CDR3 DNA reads TGTGCCAGCAGCCCCGAGGGGGTGAGGGGCTACACCTTC. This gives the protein CASSPEGVRGYTF.

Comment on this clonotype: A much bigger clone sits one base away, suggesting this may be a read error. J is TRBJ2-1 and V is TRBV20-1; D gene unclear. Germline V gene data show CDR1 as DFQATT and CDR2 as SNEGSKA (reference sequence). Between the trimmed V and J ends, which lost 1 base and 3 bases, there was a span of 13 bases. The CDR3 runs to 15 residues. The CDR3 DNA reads TGCAGTGCTAGAGCTGCGTGGGTCTACTACAATGAGCAGTTCTTC. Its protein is CSARAAWVYYNEQFF.

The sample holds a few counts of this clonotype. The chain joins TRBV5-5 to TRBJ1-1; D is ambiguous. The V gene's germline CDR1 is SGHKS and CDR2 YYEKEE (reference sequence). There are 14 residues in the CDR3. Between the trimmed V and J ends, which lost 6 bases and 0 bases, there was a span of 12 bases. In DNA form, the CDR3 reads TGTGCCAGCAACCCGTTGGTGGTGAACACTGAAGCTTTCTTT. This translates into CASNPLVVNTEAFF.

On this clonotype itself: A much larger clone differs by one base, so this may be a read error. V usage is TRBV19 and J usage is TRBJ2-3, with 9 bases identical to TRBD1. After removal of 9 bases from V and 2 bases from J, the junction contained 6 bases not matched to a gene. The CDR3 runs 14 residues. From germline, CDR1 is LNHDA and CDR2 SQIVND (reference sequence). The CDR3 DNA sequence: TGTGCCAGCCTACAGGGGGCGACCACAGATACGCAGTATTTT. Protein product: CASLQGATTDTQYF.

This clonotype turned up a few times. In nucleotides, the CDR3 is TGTGCCAGCCGGGGAAACGTACTCCGGGAGGAGCAGTACTTC. This encodes CASRGNVLREEQYF. The chain recombines TRBV6-6 with TRBJ2-7; TRBD2 might be the D (6 bases). Germline CDR1 and CDR2: MNHNY and SVGAGI (reference sequence). The CDR3 runs 14 residues. Deletions cut 8 bases from V and 7 bases from J, with 21 bases between.

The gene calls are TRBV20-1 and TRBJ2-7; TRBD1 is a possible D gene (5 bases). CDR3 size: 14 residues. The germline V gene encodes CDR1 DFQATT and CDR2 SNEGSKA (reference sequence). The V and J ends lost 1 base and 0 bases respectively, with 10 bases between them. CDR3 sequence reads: CSARGPGNSYEQYV. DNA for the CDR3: TGCAGTGCTAGAGGCCCAGGGAACTCCTACGAGCAGTACGTC.

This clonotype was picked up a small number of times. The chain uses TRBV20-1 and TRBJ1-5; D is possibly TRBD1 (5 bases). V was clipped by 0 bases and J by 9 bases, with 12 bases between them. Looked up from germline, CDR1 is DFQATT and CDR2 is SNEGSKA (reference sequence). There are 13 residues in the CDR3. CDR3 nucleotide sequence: TGCAGTGCTAGAGATCTCGGGGGGGTGCCCCAGCATTTT. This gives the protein CSARDLGGVPQHF.

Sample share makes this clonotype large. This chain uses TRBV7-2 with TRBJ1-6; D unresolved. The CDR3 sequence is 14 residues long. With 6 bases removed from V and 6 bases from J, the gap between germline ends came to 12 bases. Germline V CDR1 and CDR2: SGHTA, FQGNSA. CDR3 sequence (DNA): TGTGCCAGCAGGGTGGGAGTTCCTAATTCACCCCTCCACTTT. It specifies CASRVGVPNSPLHF.

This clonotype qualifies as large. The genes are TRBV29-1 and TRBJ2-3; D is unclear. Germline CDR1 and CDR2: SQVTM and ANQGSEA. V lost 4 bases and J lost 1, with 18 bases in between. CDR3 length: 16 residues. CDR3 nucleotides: TGCAGCGTTGCCCCGAGGAGTCTCCTAGGCACAGATACGCAGTATTTT. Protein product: CSVAPRSLLGTDTQYF.

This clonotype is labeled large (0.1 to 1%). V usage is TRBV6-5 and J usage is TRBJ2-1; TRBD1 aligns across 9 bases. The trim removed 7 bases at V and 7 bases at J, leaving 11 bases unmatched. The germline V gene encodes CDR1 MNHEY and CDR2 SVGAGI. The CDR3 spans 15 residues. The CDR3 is CASTGPGTGRNEQFF. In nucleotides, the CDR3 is TGTGCCAGCACCGGACCGGGGACAGGGAGAAATGAGCAGTTCTTC.

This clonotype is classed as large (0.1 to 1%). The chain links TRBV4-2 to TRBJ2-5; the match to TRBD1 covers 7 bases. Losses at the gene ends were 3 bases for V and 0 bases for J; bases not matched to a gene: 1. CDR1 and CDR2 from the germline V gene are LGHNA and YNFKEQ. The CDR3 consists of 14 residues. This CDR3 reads CASSHGQDQETQYF. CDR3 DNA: TGTGCCAGCAGCCACGGACAGGACCAAGAGACCCAGTACTTC.

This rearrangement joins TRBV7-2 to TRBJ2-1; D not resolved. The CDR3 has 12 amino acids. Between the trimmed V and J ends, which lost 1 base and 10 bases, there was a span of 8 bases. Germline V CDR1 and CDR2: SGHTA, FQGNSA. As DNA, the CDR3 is TGTGCCAGCAGCTTAGTTCTGGTCGAGCAGTTCTTC. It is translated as CASSLVLVEQFF.

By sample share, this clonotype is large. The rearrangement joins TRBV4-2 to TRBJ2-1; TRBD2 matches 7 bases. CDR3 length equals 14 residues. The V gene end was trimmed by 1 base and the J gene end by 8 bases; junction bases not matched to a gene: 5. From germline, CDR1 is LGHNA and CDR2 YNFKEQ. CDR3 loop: CASSQAGGRDEQFF. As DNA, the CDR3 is TGTGCCAGCAGCCAAGCGGGGGGAAGGGATGAGCAGTTCTTC.

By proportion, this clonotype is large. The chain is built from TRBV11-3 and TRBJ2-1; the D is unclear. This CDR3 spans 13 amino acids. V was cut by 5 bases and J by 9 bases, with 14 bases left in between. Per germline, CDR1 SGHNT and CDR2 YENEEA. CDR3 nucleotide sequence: TGTGCCAGCAGCCTCCAATTCGGTGGTGAGCAGTTCTTC. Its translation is CASSLQFGGEQFF. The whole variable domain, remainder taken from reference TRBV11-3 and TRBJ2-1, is EAGVVQSPRYKIIEKKQPVAFWCNPISGHNTLYWYLQNLGQGPELLIRYENEEAVDDSQLPKDRFSAERLKGVDSTLKIQPAELGDSAVYLCASSLQFGGEQFFGPGTRLTVL.

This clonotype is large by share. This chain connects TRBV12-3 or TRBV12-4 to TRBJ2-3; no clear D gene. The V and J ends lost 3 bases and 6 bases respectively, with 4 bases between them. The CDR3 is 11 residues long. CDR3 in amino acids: CASSLGDTQYF. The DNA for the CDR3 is TGTGCCAGCAGTTTGGGGGATACGCAGTATTTT.

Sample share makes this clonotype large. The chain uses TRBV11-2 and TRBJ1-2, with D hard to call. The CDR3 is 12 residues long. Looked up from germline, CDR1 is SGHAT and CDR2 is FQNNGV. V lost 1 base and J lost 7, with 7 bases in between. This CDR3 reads CASSLGSIGYTF. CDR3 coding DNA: TGTGCCAGCAGCTTAGGTTCGATTGGCTACACCTTC.

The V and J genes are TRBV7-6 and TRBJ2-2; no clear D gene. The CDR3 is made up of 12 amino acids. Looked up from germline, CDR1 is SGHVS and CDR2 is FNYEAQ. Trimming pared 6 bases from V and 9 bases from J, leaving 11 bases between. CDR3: CASSFLDRELFF. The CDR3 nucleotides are TGTGCCAGCAGTTTCCTTGACCGGGAGCTGTTTTTT.

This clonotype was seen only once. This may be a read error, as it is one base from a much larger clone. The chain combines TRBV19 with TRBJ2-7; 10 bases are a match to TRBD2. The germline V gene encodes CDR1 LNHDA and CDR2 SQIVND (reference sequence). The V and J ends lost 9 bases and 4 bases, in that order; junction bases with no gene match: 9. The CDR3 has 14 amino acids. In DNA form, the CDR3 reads TGTGCCAGCTCCGGGACTAGCGTGGTTTACGAGCAGTACTTC. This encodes CASSGTSVVYEQYF.

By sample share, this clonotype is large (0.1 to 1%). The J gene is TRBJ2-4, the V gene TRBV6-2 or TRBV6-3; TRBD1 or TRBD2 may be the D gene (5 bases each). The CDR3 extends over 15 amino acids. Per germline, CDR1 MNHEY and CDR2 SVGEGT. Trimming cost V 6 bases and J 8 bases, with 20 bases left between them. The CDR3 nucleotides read TGTGCCAGCAGGGGGGTAAACATAGGGCTTCACATTCAGTACTTC. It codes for CASRGVNIGLHIQYF.

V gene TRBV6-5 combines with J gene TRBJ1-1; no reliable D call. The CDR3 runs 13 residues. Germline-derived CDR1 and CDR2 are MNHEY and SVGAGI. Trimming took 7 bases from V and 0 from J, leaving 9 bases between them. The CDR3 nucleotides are TGTGCCAGCAACCACCGGATGAACACTGAAGCTTTCTTT. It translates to CASNHRMNTEAFF.

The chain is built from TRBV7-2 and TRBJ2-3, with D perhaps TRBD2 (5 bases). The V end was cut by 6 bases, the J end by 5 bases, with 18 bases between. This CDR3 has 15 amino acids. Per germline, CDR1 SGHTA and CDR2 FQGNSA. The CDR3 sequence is CASSPRALDGDTQYF. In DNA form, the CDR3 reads TGTGCCAGCAGTCCGAGGGCGCTCGATGGAGATACGCAGTATTTT.

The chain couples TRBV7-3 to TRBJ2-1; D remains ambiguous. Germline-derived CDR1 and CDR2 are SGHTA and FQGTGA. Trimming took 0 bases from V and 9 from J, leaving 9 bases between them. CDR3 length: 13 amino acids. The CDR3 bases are TGTGCCAGCAGCTTAACCCCTCTAACTGAGCAGTTCTTC. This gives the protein CASSLTPLTEQFF.

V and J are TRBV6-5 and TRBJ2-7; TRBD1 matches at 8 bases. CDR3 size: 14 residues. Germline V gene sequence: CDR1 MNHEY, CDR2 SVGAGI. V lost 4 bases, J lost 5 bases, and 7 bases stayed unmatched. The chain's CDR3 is CASSSQGVRNEQYV. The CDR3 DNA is TGTGCCAGCAGTTCACAGGGGGTCAGGAACGAGCAGTACGTC.

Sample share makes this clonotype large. This chain's CDR3 is CASSEARVAQETQYF. CDR3 coding DNA: TGTGCCAGCAGTGAAGCCCGGGTTGCCCAAGAGACCCAGTACTTC. The V and J genes are TRBV6-1 and TRBJ2-5; D uncertain. CDR3 size: 15 residues. Looked up from germline, CDR1 is MNHNS and CDR2 is SASEGT. With 0 bases removed from V and 1 base from J, the gap between germline ends came to 9 bases.

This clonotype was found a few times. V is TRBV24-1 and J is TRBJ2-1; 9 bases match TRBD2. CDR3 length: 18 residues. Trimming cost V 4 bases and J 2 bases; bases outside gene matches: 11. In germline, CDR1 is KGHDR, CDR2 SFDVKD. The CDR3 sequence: CATSDSGLSGGPYNEQFF. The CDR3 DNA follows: TGTGCCACCAGTGACTCTGGCCTTAGCGGGGGACCCTACAATGAGCAGTTCTTC.